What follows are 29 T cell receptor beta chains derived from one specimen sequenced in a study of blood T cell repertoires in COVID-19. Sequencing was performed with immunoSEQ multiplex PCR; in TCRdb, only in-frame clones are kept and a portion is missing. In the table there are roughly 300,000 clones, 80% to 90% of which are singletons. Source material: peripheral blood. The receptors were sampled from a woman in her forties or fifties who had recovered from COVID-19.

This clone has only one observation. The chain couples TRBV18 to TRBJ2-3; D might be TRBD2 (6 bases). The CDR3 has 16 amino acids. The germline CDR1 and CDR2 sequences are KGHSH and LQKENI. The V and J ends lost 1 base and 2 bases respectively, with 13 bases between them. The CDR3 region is CASSPRAGTITDTQYF. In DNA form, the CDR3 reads TGTGCCAGCTCACCACGGGCGGGAACCATCACAGATACGCAGTATTTT.

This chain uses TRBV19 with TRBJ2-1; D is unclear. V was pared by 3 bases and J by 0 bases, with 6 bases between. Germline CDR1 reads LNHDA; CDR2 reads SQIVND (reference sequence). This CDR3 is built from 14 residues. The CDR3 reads CASSMRFSYNEQFF. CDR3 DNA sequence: TGTGCCAGTAGTATGCGCTTCTCCTACAATGAGCAGTTCTTC.

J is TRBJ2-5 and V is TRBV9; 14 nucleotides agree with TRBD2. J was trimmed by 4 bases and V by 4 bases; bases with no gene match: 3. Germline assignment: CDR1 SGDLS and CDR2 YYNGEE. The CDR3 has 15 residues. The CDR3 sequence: CASSSGLAGGETQYF. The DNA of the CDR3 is TGTGCCAGCAGCTCCGGACTAGCGGGAGGAGAGACCCAGTACTTC.

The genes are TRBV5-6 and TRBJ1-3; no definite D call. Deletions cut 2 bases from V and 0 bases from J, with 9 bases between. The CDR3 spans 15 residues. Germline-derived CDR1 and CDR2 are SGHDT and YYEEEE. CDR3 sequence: CASSFGLYSGNTIYF. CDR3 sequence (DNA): TGTGCCAGCAGCTTCGGACTCTACTCTGGAAACACCATATATTTT.

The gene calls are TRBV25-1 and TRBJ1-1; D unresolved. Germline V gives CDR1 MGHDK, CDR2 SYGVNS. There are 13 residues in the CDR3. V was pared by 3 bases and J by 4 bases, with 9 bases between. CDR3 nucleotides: TGTGCCAGCAGTGACCGGCGGAGCACTGAAGCTTTCTTT. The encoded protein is CASSDRRSTEAFF.

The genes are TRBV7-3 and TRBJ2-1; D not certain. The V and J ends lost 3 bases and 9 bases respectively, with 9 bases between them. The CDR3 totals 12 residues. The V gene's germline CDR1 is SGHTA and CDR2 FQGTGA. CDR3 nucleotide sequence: TGTGCCAGCAGCTTCCAGTCGGGTGAGCAGTTCTTC. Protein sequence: CASSFQSGEQFF.

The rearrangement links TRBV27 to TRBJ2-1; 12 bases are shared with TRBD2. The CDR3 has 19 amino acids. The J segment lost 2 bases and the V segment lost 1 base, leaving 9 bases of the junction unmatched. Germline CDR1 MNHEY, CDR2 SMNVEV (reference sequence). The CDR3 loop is CASSLLPSGRVRPYNEQFF. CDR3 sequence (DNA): TGTGCCAGCAGTTTATTGCCTAGCGGGAGGGTGAGGCCCTACAATGAGCAGTTCTTC.

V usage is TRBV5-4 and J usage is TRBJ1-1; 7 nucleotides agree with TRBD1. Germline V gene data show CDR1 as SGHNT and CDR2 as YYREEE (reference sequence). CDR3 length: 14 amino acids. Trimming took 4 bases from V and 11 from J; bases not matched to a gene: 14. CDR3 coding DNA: TGTGCCAGCAGCCCAAGGGACAGCCCTGGGAGGGCTTTCTTT. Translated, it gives CASSPRDSPGRAFF. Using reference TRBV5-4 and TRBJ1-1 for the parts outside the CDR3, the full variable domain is ETGVTQSPTHLIKTRGQQVTLRCSSQSGHNTVSWYQQALGQGPQFIFQYYREEENGRGNFPPRFSGLQFPNYSSELNVNALELDDSALYLCASSPRDSPGRAFFGQGTRLTVV.

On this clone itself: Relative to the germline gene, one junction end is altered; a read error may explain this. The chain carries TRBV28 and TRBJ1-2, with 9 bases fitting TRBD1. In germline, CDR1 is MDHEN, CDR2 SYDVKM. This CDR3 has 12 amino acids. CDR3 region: CASKQGAAEPYF. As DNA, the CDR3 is TGTGCCAGCAAACAGGGGGCCGCCGAACCGTACTTC.

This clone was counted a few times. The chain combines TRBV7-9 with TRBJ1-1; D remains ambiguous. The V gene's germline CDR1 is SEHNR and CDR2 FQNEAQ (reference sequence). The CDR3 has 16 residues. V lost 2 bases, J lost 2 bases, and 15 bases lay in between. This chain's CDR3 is CASSLSHGSGNTEAFF. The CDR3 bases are TGTGCCAGCAGCTTAAGTCACGGCAGCGGAAACACTGAAGCTTTCTTT.

The CDR3 spells CASSPTGTSGRAGNIQYF. CDR3 DNA sequence: TGTGCCAGCAGCCCAACCGGGACTAGCGGGAGGGCCGGAAACATTCAGTACTTC. V gene TRBV4-2 combines with J gene TRBJ2-4; 16 bases fit TRBD2. Germline CDR1 is LGHNA and CDR2 is YNFKEQ. This CDR3 is built from 18 residues. V lost 4 bases to trimming and J lost 6 bases; unmatched junction nucleotides: 9.

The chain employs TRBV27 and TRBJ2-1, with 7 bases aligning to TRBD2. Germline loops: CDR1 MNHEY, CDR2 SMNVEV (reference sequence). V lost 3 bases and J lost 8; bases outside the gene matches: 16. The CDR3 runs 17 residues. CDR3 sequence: CASSFLSAGVRRDEQFF. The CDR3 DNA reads TGTGCCAGCAGTTTCCTTAGTGCGGGAGTCCGCAGGGATGAGCAGTTCTTC.

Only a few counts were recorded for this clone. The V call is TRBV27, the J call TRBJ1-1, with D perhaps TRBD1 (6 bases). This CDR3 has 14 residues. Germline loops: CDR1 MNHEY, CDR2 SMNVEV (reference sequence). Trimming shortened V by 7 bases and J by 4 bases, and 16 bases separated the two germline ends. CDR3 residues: CASIRWGRGTEAFF. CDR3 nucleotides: TGTGCCAGCATTCGATGGGGCAGGGGCACTGAAGCTTTCTTT.

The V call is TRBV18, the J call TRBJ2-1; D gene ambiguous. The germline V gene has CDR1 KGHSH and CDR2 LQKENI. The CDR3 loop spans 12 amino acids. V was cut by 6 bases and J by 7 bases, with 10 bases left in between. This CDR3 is CASSGEVNEQFF. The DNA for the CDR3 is TGTGCCAGCTCCGGCGAGGTGAATGAGCAGTTCTTC.

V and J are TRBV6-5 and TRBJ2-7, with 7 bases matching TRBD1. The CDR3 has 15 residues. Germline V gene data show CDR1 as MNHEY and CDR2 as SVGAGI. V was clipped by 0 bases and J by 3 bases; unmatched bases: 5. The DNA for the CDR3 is TGTGCCAGCAGTTACTCGGGCAGGGGGTTCTACGAGCAGTACTTC. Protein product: CASSYSGRGFYEQYF.

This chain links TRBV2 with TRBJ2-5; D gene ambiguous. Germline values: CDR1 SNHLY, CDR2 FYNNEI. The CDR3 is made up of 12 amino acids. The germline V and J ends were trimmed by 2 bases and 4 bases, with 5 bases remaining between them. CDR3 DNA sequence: TGTGCCAGCAGTGAAACCGGAGAGACCCAGTACTTC. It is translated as CASSETGETQYF.

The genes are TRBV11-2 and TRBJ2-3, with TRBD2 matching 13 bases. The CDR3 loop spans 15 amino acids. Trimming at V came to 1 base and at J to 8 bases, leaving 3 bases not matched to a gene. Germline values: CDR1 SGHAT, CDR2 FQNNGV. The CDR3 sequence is CASSLGGLAGFTQYF. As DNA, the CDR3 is TGTGCCAGCAGCTTAGGGGGACTAGCGGGATTTACGCAGTATTTT.

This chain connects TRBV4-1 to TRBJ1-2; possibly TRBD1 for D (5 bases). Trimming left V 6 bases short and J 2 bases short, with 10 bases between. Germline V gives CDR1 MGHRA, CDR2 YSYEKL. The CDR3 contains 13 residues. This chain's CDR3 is CASRQAGNYGYTF. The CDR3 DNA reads TGCGCCAGCAGGCAGGCAGGGAACTATGGCTACACCTTC.

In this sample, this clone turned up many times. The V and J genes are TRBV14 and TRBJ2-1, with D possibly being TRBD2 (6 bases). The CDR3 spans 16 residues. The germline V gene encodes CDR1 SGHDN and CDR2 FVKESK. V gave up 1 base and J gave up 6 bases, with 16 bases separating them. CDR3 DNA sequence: TGTGCCAGCAGCCAAGGCGCGGGAAGGCTAGGCAATGAGCAGTTCTTC. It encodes CASSQGAGRLGNEQFF.

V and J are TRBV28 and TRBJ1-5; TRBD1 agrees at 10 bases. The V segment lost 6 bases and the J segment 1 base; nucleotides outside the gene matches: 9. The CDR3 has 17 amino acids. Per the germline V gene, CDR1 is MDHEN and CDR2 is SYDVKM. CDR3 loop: CASRAADRGRSNQPQHF. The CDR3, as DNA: TGTGCCAGCAGAGCCGCTGACAGGGGGCGAAGCAATCAGCCCCAGCATTTT.

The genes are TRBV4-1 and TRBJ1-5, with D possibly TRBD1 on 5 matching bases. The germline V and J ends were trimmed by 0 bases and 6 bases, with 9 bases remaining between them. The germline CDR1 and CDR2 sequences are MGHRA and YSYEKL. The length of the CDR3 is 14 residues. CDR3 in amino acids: CASSQDLGAQPQHF. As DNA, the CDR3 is TGCGCCAGCAGCCAAGATCTAGGGGCTCAGCCCCAGCATTTT.

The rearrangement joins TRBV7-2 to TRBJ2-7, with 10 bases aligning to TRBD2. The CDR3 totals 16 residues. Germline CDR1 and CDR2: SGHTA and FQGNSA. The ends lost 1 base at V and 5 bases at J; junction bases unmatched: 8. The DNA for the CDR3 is TGTGCCAGCAGCTTAGGGCCTAGCGGGAGTGGGGACGAGCAGTACTTC. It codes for CASSLGPSGSGDEQYF.

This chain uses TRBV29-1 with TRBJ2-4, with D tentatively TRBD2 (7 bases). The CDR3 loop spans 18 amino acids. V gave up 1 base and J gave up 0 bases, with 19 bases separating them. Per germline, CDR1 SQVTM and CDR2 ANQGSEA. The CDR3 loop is CSVEGVGGAQGAKNIQYF. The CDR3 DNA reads TGCAGCGTTGAAGGCGTAGGGGGGGCGCAGGGAGCCAAAAACATTCAGTACTTC. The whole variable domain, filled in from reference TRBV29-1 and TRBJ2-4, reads SAVISQKPSRDICQRGTSLTIQCQVDSQVTMMFWYRQQPGQSLTLIATANQGSEATYESGFVIDKFPISRPNLTFSTLTVSNMSPEDSSIYLCSVEGVGGAQGAKNIQYFGAGTRLSVL.

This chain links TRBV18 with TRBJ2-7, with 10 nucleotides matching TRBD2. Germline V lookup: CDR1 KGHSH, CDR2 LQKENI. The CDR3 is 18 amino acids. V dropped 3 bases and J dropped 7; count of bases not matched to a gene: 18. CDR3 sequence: CASSPKGPGGTSAREQYF. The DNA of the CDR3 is TGTGCCAGCTCACCCAAGGGGCCCGGAGGGACTAGCGCCCGGGAGCAGTACTTC.

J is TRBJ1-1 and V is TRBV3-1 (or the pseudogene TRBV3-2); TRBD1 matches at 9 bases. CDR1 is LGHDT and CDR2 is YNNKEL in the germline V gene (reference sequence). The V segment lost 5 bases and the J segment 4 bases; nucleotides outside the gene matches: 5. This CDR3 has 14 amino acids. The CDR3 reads CASSFTDRGTEAFF. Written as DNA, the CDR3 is TGTGCCAGCAGCTTTACGGACAGGGGCACTGAAGCTTTCTTT.

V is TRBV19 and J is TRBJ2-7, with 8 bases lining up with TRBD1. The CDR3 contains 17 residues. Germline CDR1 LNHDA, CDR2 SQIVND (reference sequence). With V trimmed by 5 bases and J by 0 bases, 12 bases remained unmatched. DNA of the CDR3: TGTGCCAGTAGTCCCCAGGGGACAGGTAAAGTCTCCTACGAGCAGTACTTC. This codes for CASSPQGTGKVSYEQYF.

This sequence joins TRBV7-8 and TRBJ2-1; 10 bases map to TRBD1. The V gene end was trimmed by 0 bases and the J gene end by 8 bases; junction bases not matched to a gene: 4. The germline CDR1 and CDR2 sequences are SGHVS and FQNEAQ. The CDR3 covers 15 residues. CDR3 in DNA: TGTGCCAGCAGCTTAGCCCGGGACAGGGGCCATGAGCAGTTCTTC. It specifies CASSLARDRGHEQFF.

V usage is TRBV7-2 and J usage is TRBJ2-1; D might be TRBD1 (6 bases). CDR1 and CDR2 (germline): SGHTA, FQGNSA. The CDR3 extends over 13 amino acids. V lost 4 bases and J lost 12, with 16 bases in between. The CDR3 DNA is TGTGCCAGCAGCTCGAGCAAGGGGGTACGGCAGTTCTTC. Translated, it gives CASSSSKGVRQFF.

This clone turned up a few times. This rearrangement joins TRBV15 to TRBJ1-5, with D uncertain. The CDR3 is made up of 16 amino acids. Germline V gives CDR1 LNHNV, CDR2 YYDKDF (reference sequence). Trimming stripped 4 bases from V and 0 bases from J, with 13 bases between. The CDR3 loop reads CATSIFRPSSNQPQHF. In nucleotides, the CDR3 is TGTGCCACCAGCATTTTCAGGCCGAGTAGCAATCAGCCCCAGCATTTT. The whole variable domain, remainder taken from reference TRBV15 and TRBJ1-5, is DAMVIQNPRYQVTQFGKPVTLSCSQTLNHNVMYWYQQKSSQAPKLLFHYYDKDFNNEADTPDNFQSRRPNTSFCFLDIRSPGLGDTAMYLCATSIFRPSSNQPQHFGDGTRLSIL.